The sequence of this TCR beta chain was determined in a study of tumor-infiltrating lymphocytes in localized non-small cell lung cancer. Overall study context: Patients included smokers and never-smokers with various histologies, some sampled after neoadjuvant chemotherapy.

The table came from immunoSEQ multiplex PCR; TCRdb's copy has only in-frame clones and leaves some out. The sample records some 11,000 clones, about 78% being singletons. On this clone itself: Its antigen is currently unknown.

Notes on the study in general: Different pieces of the same tissue were used for each assay. Not all patients were TCR sequenced, owing to tissue quantity. No T-cell fraction difference was seen between IM1 and IM2 tumors.

CDR1 and CDR2 from the germline V gene are SGDLS and YYNGEE. The ends lost 0 bases at V and 7 bases at J; junction bases unmatched: 7. This CDR3 has 16 amino acids. This TCR was recovered from a human donor with non-small cell lung cancer. The sequenced material came from uninvolved lung tissue not adjacent to the tumor. J is TRBJ2-3 and V is TRBV9, with 11 bases aligning to TRBD2. CDR3 residues: CASSVGGGTSGYTQYF. The CDR3 DNA follows: TGTGCCAGCAGCGTAGGCGGCGGGACTAGCGGTTATACGCAGTATTTT.